The sequence of this T cell receptor beta chain was determined in a study of control samples from healthy donors and cancer patients (TCRdb year 2020). Comment on this clone: What this receptor recognizes is not known. A read error may account for a junction end that differs from germline.

The library was obtained by the immunoSEQ multiplex PCR assay. TCRdb took over this immuneACCESS table, retaining in-frame rearrangements with V and J assigned. Such tables are incomplete; in checked studies, under half of the missing clones stem from an unresolved V gene, and the remainder is unexplained. This sample is represented by some 77,000 clones; around 90% of them were singletons. The ten most abundant clones make up around 7.6% of the sample. The sequencing input was blood. This clonotype was obtained from an older woman in good health.

The encoded CDR3 is CASSFRTTGLNTEAFF. In nucleotides, the sequence is TGTGCCAGCAGCTTTAGGACGACAGGGTTGAATACTGAAGCTTTCTTT. The rearrangement combines TRBV11-2 with TRBJ1-1, with 7 middle bases fitting TRBD1. Including the terminal cysteine and phenylalanine, the CDR3 comprises 16 residues. Only the CDR3 DNA is retained, 48 bases long and in frame from the first base. CDR1 and CDR2 were assigned from the germline V gene as SGHAT and FQNNGV.